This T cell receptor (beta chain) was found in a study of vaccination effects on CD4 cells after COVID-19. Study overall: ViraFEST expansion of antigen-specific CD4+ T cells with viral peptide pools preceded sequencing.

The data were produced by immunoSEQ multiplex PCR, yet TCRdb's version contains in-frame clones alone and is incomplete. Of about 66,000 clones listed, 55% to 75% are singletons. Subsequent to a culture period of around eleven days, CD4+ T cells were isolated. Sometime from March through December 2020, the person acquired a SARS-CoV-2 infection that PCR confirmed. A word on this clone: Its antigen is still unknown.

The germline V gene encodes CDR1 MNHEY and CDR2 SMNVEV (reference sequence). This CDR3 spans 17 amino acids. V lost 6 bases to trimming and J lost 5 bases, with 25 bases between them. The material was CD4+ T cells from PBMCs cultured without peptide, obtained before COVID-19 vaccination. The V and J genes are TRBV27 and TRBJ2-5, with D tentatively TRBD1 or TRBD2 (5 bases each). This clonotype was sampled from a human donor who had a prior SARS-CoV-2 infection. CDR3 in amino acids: CASRQRGSTAAQETQYF. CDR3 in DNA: TGTGCCAGCAGGCAGAGGGGCTCGACAGCGGCCCAGGAGACCCAGTACTTC.